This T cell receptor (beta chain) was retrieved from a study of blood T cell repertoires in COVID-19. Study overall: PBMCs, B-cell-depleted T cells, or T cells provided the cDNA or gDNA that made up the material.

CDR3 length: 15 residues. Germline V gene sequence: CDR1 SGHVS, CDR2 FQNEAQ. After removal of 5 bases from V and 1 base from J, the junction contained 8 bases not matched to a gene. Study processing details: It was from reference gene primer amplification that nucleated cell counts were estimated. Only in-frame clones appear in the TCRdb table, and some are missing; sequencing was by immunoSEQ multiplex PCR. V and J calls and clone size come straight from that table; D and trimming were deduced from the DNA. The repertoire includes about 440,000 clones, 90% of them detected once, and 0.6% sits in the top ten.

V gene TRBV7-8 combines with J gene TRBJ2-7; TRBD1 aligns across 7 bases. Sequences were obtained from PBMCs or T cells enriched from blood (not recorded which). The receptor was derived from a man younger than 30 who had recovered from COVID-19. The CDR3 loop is CASSLHRGTSYEQYF. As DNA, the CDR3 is TGTGCCAGCAGCCTACACAGGGGAACATCCTACGAGCAGTACTTC.